This T cell receptor beta chain was obtained from a study of CD8 T cells in ankylosing spondylitis. Notes on the study in general: Disease-linked clones were CD8+ and relatively rare in peripheral blood. Previous work reported some of these motif variants in the synovial fluid and blood of reactive arthritis. One TCR beta motif, made up of under ten highly homologous variants, appeared characteristic of ankylosing spondylitis blood.

This clonotype is a singleton in its sample. The antigen is not known. V lost 0 bases to trimming and J lost 8 bases, with 17 bases between them. The CDR3 has 15 residues. The V gene's germline CDR1 is SGHDT and CDR2 YYEEEE. TCRdb used MiXCR to reprocess the 5' RACE reads, holding one entry per CDR3 protein. Of 200,000 to 250,000 distinct CDR3 sequences detected, 7.5% to 9.5% appear once; the ten largest clones hold 4.8%. Sample: blood, either unsorted or a sorted T cell fraction (not recorded which). The receptor was derived from a female donor with ankylosing spondylitis or in good health (not recorded which). The chain recombines TRBV5-6 with TRBJ1-2, with D maybe TRBD1 (5 bases). The CDR3 protein is CASSLAGRTIGGYTF. The DNA for the CDR3 is TGTGCCAGCAGCTTGGCCGGCAGGACAATCGGCGGCTACACCTTC.